A selection of T cell receptor beta chains follows, all from one sample in a study of cytomegalovirus exposure and HLA in healthy donors. This table comes from immunoSEQ multiplex PCR, and its TCRdb copy is limited to in-frame clones, with some not included. The data contain 200,000 or so clones, almost 80% of them singletons. Source material: PBMCs. The receptors were sampled from a male donor in good health and CMV-seronegative. CDR3s leave out the opening cysteine and the closing phenylalanine or tryptophan. Each record gives: CDR3 protein, J gene, V gene, D gene. The D gene is left open where the match is weak.

CDR3aa: ASSPVSGRTQETQY
j_gene: TRBJ2-5
v_gene: TRBV28
d_gene: TRBD2

CDR3aa: ASSLERSNNEQF
j_gene: TRBJ2-1
v_gene: TRBV5-1
d_gene: -

CDR3aa: ASAPPTDSYNEQF
j_gene: TRBJ2-1
v_gene: TRBV21-1
d_gene: -

CDR3aa: ASSDSANYGYT
j_gene: TRBJ1-2
v_gene: TRBV28
d_gene: -

CDR3aa: ATAYRVLTDTQY
j_gene: TRBJ2-3
v_gene: TRBV15
d_gene: -

CDR3aa: ASSELRDRNQLF
j_gene: TRBJ1-4
v_gene: TRBV6-5
d_gene: TRBD1

CDR3aa: ASRTDRGNTDTQY
j_gene: TRBJ2-3
v_gene: TRBV19
d_gene: TRBD1

CDR3aa: ASREGDYLTGELF
j_gene: TRBJ2-2
v_gene: TRBV19
d_gene: TRBD2

CDR3aa: ASSLKETQY
j_gene: TRBJ2-5
v_gene: TRBV18
d_gene: -

CDR3aa: ASSPDRGNSQPQH
j_gene: TRBJ1-5
v_gene: TRBV6-5
d_gene: TRBD1

CDR3aa: ASSQGAYTRGLSSQETQY
j_gene: TRBJ2-5
v_gene: TRBV4-1
d_gene: -

CDR3aa: ASSFRGQRRVGYT
j_gene: TRBJ1-2
v_gene: TRBV28
d_gene: -

CDR3aa: ASSFSVKISYNEQF
j_gene: TRBJ2-1
v_gene: TRBV7-9
d_gene: -

CDR3aa: ASSSSSGRNEQF
j_gene: TRBJ2-1
v_gene: TRBV18
d_gene: TRBD2